The clone carrying this T cell receptor (beta chain) was counted between two and nine times. Using a J-beta primer mix together with a sample-barcoded 5' primer, a second PCR was run for roughly 7 to 11 cycles. Tags on each cDNA molecule came from a template-switch adaptor with 12 random nucleotides. From the 5' RACE reads, TCRdb called clonotypes with MiXCR, one entry per CDR3 protein. The sample has 650,000 to 1,000,000 distinct CDR3 sequences, around 36% seen once; the top ten hold 10% to 15%. This entry is derived from a study of blood T cells in healthy people across ages. Donors gave roughly 10 milliliters of peripheral blood apiece. The receptor comes from a man younger than 35 in good health. The sequenced material came from blood.

CDR3 coding DNA: TGTGCCACCAGCAGCCGGACAGGGGACGAAAAACTGTTTTTT. It specifies CATSSRTGDEKLFF. V usage is TRBV15 and J usage is TRBJ1-4; TRBD1 aligns across 9 bases. Trimming took 3 bases from V and 8 from J; bases not matched to a gene: 4. The CDR3 consists of 14 residues. Germline V gives CDR1 LNHNV, CDR2 YYDKDF (reference sequence).